This TCR beta chain was observed in a study of T cell responses to AZD1222 COVID-19 vaccine. Study observations and caveats: Following two doses of AZD1222, Spike-specific TCR breadth and depth rose.

A remark on this clone: The target antigen is unknown.

Measured with immunoSEQ multiplex PCR; TCRdb has only the in-frame clones, and not every one. The sample shows some 66,000 clones, around 89% of them seen only once. The ends lost 1 base at V and 7 bases at J; junction bases unmatched: 3. The CDR3 covers 15 residues. Germline CDR1 reads SEHNR; CDR2 reads FQNEAQ (reference sequence). This sequence joins TRBV7-9 and TRBJ1-6, with 8 bases fitting TRBD1. The sample consisted of peripheral blood, taken 28 days after the second AZD1222 dose. This clonotype was obtained from an adult who received the AZD1222 COVID-19 vaccine. The CDR3 DNA sequence: TGTGCCAGCAGCTTAGAACAGGGGGTGAATTCACCCCTCCACTTT. Residues: CASSLEQGVNSPLHF.